This entry features one T cell receptor (beta chain) sequence. What it binds is not known. Profiles of TCR beta VDJ and CDR3 were generated from a genomic DNA template. In TCRdb, the reads were re-called with MiXCR into one record per CDR3 protein. The data contain some 240,000 distinct CDR3 sequences, 30% to 35% of them seen just once; the ten biggest clones take up around 1.1%. V was trimmed by 5 bases and J by 0 bases, leaving 23 bases between them. This CDR3 is 19 amino acids long. This sample was included in a study of CD8+CD57+ T cells in acquired aplastic anemia. Study-level information: Sorted CD4+ and CD8+ cells yielded roughly 3.2 ug of DNA on average.

Study-level results: Researchers reported that CD8+ Simpson's diversity was not significantly different in patients versus controls.

J is TRBJ1-3 and V is TRBV12-3 or TRBV12-4; TRBD1 is a possible D gene (6 bases). Sequenced material: sorted CD4+, CD8+, or CD8+CD57+ T cells (not recorded which) from PBMCs. The sequence was obtained from a human donor in good health, serving as a control. This chain's CDR3 is CASSRGILWTDGSGNTIYF. The DNA for the CDR3 is TGTGCCAGCAGTAGGGGAATTCTTTGGACAGATGGCTCTGGAAACACCATATATTTT.